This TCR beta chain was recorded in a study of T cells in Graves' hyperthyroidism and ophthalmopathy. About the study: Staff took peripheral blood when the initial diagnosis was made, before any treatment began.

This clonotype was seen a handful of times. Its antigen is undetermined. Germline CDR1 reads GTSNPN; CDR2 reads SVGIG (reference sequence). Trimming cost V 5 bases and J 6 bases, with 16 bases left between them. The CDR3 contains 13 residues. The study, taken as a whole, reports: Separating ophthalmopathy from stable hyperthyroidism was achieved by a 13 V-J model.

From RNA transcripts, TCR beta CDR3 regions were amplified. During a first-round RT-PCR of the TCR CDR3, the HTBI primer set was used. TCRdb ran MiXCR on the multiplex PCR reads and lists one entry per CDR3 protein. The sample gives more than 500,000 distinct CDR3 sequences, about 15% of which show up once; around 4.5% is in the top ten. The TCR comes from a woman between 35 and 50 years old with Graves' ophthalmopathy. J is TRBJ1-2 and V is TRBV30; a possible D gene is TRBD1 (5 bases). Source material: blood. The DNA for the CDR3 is TGTGCCTGGGCTCTCGGGGGAGGGGATGGCTACACCTTC. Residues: CAWALGGGDGYTF.